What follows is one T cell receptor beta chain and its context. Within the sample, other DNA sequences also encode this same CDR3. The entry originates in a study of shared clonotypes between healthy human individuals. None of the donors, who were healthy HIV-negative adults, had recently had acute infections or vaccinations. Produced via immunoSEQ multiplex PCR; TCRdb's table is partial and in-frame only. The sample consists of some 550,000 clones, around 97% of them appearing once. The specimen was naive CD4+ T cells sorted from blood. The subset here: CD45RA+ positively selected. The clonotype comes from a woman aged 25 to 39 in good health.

This CDR3 reads CASSQGPYEQYF. The CDR3 region has the DNA TGTGCCAGCAGCCAAGGGCCCTACGAGCAGTACTTC. The chain combines TRBV7-9 with TRBJ2-7; D is unclear. The CDR3 has 12 amino acids. V was cut by 5 bases and J by 2 bases, with 7 bases left in between. Germline V gene data show CDR1 as SEHNR and CDR2 as FQNEAQ (reference sequence).